The present TCR beta chain was sequenced within a study of T cell responses to AZD1222 COVID-19 vaccine. The CDR3 extends over 16 amino acids. Data came from immunoSEQ multiplex PCR; TCRdb stores just in-frame clones and leaves some out. In the table there are tens of thousands of clones, 92% of which are singletons. The genes are TRBV12-1 and TRBJ2-1. TRBV12-1 is a known pseudogene. This sequence was found in an adult in good health. Here the sequenced sample was peripheral blood, taken on day 0 of AZD1222 vaccination. The CDR3 DNA sequence: TGTGCCAGCAGCTTTGGTGACTCTAAGGACCGCAATGAGCAGTTCTTC. Translated: CASSFGDSKDRNEQFF.